The rows below give T cell receptor beta chains drawn from one sample of a study of beta chain features in type 1 diabetes. Generated by immunoSEQ multiplex PCR, the TCRdb table keeps only in-frame clones and is missing some. The sample gives approximately 50,000 clones, about 60% of which show up once; over 0.25% is in the top ten. Input material: stem cell memory CD4+ T cells from blood. These receptors were taken from a woman in her thirties with type 1 diabetes. Both conserved end residues are part of each CDR3. A D gene is named only where the DNA matches it firmly. Clone size is stated in some rows and not others, as once, few, many or a class when expanded.

d_gene,abundance,j_gene,v_gene,CDR3aa,CDR3nt
NA,few,TRBJ2-7,TRBV10-2,CASKPSLDSYEQYF,TGCGCCAGTAAACCTTCGCTAGACTCCTACGAGCAGTACTTC
NA,NA,TRBJ1-1,TRBV29-1,CSVARDTSITEAFF,TGCAGCGTTGCCAGGGACACATCGATCACTGAAGCTTTCTTT
NA,few,TRBJ2-1,TRBV15,CATSRDLSLNEQFF,TGTGCCACCAGCAGAGATCTTAGCTTAAATGAGCAGTTCTTC
TRBD1,NA,TRBJ1-4,TRBV18,CASSPGQGNEKLFF,TGTGCCAGCTCCCCCGGACAGGGGAATGAAAAACTGTTTTTT
TRBD1,once,TRBJ2-7,TRBV6-1,CASSDLTGGLSYEQYF,TGTGCCAGCAGTGACTTGACAGGGGGCCTCTCCTACGAGCAGTACTTC
TRBD1,few,TRBJ1-4,TRBV28,CASSSGTGVGWEKLFF,TGTGCCAGCAGTTCCGGGACAGGGGTCGGATGGGAAAAACTGTTTTTT
NA,NA,TRBJ1-1,TRBV6-5,CASSYAGGPGTEAFF,TGTGCCAGCAGTTACGCCGGGGGGCCGGGAACTGAAGCTTTCTTT
NA,NA,TRBJ2-7,TRBV7-2,CASSLAPGYEQYF,TGTGCCAGCAGCTTAGCGCCAGGCTACGAGCAGTACTTC
TRBD2,NA,TRBJ2-7,TRBV4-1,CASSQFFLADSYEQYF,TGCGCCAGCAGCCAATTCTTCCTAGCGGACTCCTACGAGCAGTACTTC
NA,once,TRBJ2-2,TRBV28,CASSSYKPQGARTGELFF,TGTGCCAGCAGTTCATATAAACCGCAAGGGGCGCGGACCGGGGAGCTGTTTTTT
TRBD1,NA,TRBJ1-1,TRBV15,CATSRRGQGAEAFF,TGTGCCACCAGCAGAAGGGGACAGGGGGCTGAAGCTTTCTTT
TRBD1,NA,TRBJ2-1,TRBV30,CAWEPGQPYNEQFF,TGTGCCTGGGAGCCGGGACAGCCCTACAATGAGCAGTTCTTC
NA,NA,TRBJ2-5,TRBV7-9,CASSFTQETQYF,TGTGCCAGCAGCTTCACCCAGGAGACCCAGTACTTC
TRBD2,NA,TRBJ2-7,TRBV15,CATSPLQSLAATTYEQYF,TGTGCCACCAGCCCCCTCCAGAGTCTAGCGGCTACCACCTACGAGCAGTACTTC
NA,NA,TRBJ2-7,TRBV7-9,CASVDWPGIYEQYF,TGTGCCAGCGTAGATTGGCCGGGGATCTACGAGCAGTACTTC
TRBD1,NA,TRBJ2-5,TRBV2,CASSTGGQETQYF,TGTGCCAGTTCCACAGGGGGCCAAGAGACCCAGTACTTC
TRBD1,NA,TRBJ1-5,TRBV30,CAWSSERTGSFKRPQHF,TGTGCCTGGAGCTCCGAGAGGACAGGGAGTTTCAAACGGCCCCAGCATTTT
TRBD1,NA,TRBJ1-1,TRBV29-1,CSVAGGRTGPWNTEAFF,TGCAGCGTTGCAGGGGGCAGGACCGGACCTTGGAACACTGAAGCTTTCTTT
TRBD2,NA,TRBJ2-7,TRBV7-2,CASSHPRRGSTSYEQYF,TGTGCCAGCAGCCACCCGCGGCGCGGGAGTACATCCTACGAGCAGTACTTC
NA,NA,TRBJ2-2,TRBV18,CASSPRTSGELFF,TGTGCCAGCTCACCCCGGACATCCGGGGAGCTGTTTTTT
TRBD1,few,TRBJ2-7,TRBV29-1,CSVFGTGVDYEQYF,TGCAGCGTTTTTGGGACAGGGGTTGATTACGAGCAGTACTTC
TRBD1,once,TRBJ1-1,TRBV5-1,CASSLAETGENTEAFF,TGCGCCAGCAGCTTGGCAGAGACAGGGGAGAACACTGAAGCTTTCTTT
TRBD1,NA,TRBJ2-5,TRBV5-1,CASTLTTGAETQYF,TGCGCCAGCACCCTGACCACAGGGGCCGAGACCCAGTACTTC
TRBD2,few,TRBJ2-7,TRBV7-9,CASSLGLAGDLLEQYF,TGTGCCAGCAGCCTAGGACTAGCGGGAGATCTGCTCGAGCAGTACTTC
NA,NA,TRBJ2-2,TRBV7-2,CASASNSYTGELFF,TGTGCCAGCGCGTCCAACAGCTACACCGGGGAGCTGTTTTTT
TRBD2,NA,TRBJ2-3,TRBV4-1,CASSLSVGRGLTDTQYF,TGCGCCAGCAGCCTAAGTGTGGGGAGGGGATTAACAGATACGCAGTATTTT
NA,once,TRBJ1-2,TRBV18,CASSPGTLYGYTF,TGTGCCAGCTCACCCGGGACACTCTATGGCTACACCTTC
NA,NA,TRBJ1-1,TRBV7-3,CASSLGGSPDEAFF,TGTGCCAGCAGCTTAGGGGGCAGCCCGGATGAAGCTTTCTTT
TRBD2,NA,TRBJ2-2,TRBV19,CASSISSGRSDTGELFF,TGTGCCAGTAGTATAAGCAGCGGGAGATCGGACACCGGGGAGCTGTTTTTT
TRBD2,NA,TRBJ2-1,TRBV11-3,CASSFGSSGNNEQFF,TGTGCCAGCAGCTTTGGGTCTAGCGGGAATAATGAGCAGTTCTTC
NA,once,TRBJ1-2,TRBV13,CASSSSDSGPYGYTF,TGTGCCAGCAGCTCGTCGGACTCCGGGCCCTATGGCTACACCTTC
TRBD2,NA,TRBJ2-5,TRBV5-1,CASSLVASGEETQYF,TGCGCCAGCAGCTTGGTGGCTAGCGGAGAAGAGACCCAGTACTTC
TRBD2,NA,TRBJ2-1,TRBV12-5,CASALGLAGGRDNEQFF,TGTGCTAGTGCTTTAGGACTAGCGGGAGGGCGGGACAATGAGCAGTTCTTC
TRBD1,NA,TRBJ2-7,TRBV29-1,CSVDLGRGLYEQYF,TGCAGCGTCGACCTGGGCAGGGGGCTGTACGAGCAGTACTTC
TRBD1,NA,TRBJ1-2,TRBV5-1,CASSLGQGRDYGYTF,TGCGCCAGCAGCTTGGGACAGGGAAGGGACTATGGCTACACCTTC
TRBD2,NA,TRBJ2-7,TRBV5-4,CASSPTSGRSYEQYF,TGTGCCAGCAGCCCGACTAGCGGGAGATCCTACGAGCAGTACTTC
NA,NA,TRBJ2-7,TRBV28,CASSTGSRTGEQYF,TGTGCCAGCAGTACGGGGTCGAGAACCGGCGAGCAGTACTTC
NA,NA,TRBJ2-3,TRBV5-4,CASSLDPLLDPQYF,TGTGCCAGCAGCTTGGACCCTTTACTAGATCCGCAGTATTTT
TRBD2,NA,TRBJ2-2,TRBV7-3,CASSLLGLAGGELFF,TGTGCCAGCAGCCTACTGGGACTAGCGGGCGGGGAGCTGTTTTTT
TRBD2,few,TRBJ2-1,TRBV7-2,CASASGSFYNEQFF,TGTGCCAGCGCTAGCGGGAGCTTCTACAATGAGCAGTTCTTC
NA,NA,TRBJ1-2,TRBV11-2,CASSSDRGYGYTF,TGTGCCAGCAGCTCGGACAGAGGCTATGGCTACACCTTC
TRBD1,NA,TRBJ2-7,TRBV27,CASSRTPGQDSYEQYF,TGTGCCAGCAGCCGCACACCGGGACAGGATTCCTACGAGCAGTACTTC
NA,NA,TRBJ2-1,TRBV19,CASSSRILYNEQFF,TGTGCCAGTAGTTCTAGGATCCTCTACAATGAGCAGTTCTTC
TRBD1,NA,TRBJ2-7,TRBV29-1,CSFRQGPYEQYF,TGCAGCTTCCGACAGGGCCCCTACGAGCAGTACTTC
TRBD2,NA,TRBJ2-2,TRBV7-3,CASSLSPSGSSNTGELFF,TGTGCCAGCAGCTTATCTCCCAGCGGGAGTTCGAACACCGGGGAGCTGTTTTTT
TRBD1,NA,TRBJ2-3,TRBV2,CASRGQSTDTQYF,TGTGCCAGCAGGGGACAGAGCACAGATACGCAGTATTTT
NA,NA,TRBJ2-2,TRBV7-2,CASSLFGITNTGELFF,TGTGCCAGCAGCTTATTCGGGATCACGAACACCGGGGAGCTGTTTTTT
TRBD1,NA,TRBJ2-6,TRBV11-2,CASSPNPGQSSGANVLTF,TGTGCCAGCAGCCCAAATCCGGGACAGAGCTCTGGGGCCAACGTCCTGACTTTC
NA,NA,TRBJ2-7,TRBV18,CASSPGQSYEQYF,TGTGCCAGCTCACCCGGACAGTCCTACGAGCAGTACTTC
NA,few,TRBJ1-2,TRBV7-9,CASSFPSTDYGYTF,TGTGCCAGCAGCTTCCCCTCTACTGACTATGGCTACACCTTC
TRBD2,NA,TRBJ2-1,TRBV7-3,CASSLGLAGGSSYNEQFF,TGTGCCAGCAGCTTAGGCCTAGCGGGAGGGAGCTCCTACAATGAGCAGTTCTTC
TRBD1,NA,TRBJ1-1,TRBV5-1,CASSNPGGEAFF,TGCGCCAGCAGCAACCCAGGGGGCGAAGCTTTCTTT
NA,NA,TRBJ2-3,TRBV5-6,CASSLSLESTDTQYF,TGTGCCAGCAGCTTGAGTCTAGAGAGCACAGATACGCAGTATTTT